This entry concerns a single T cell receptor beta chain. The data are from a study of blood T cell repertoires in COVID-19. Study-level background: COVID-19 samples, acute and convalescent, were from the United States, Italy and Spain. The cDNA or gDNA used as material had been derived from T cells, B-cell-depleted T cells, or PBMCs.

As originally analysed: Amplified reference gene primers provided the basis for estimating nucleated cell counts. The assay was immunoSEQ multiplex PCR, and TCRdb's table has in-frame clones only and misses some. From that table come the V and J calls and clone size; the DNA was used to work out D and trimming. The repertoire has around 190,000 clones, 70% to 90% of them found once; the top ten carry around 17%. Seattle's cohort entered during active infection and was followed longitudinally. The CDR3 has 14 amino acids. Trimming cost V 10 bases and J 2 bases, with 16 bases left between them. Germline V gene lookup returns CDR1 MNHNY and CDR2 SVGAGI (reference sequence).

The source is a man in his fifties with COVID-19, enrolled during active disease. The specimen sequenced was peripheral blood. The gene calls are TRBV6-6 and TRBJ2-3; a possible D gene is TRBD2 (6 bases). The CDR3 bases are TGTGCCATGGGGTTCGGCGGGGACACAGATACGCAGTATTTT. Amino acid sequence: CAMGFGGDTDTQYF.